This TCR beta chain derives from a study of T cells in Graves' hyperthyroidism and ophthalmopathy (dated by TCRdb to the late 2010s). Describing the broader study: Peripheral blood was collected at initial diagnosis, before any treatment. TCR V-J signatures able to tell the groups apart were searched for in a discovery cohort of 90 to 100 patients, of whom about 40 had Graves' ophthalmopathy and more than 55 had stable Graves' hyperthyroidism. Whether ophthalmopathy could be predicted prospectively was tested in an independent validation cohort made up of roughly 20 hyperthyroidism patients plus 17 patients who later progressed to ophthalmopathy. The roughly 100 discovery patients were divided at random into training and test sets in a 7:3 ratio. In addition, the study compared T-cell repertoires in thyroid tissue and in blood from about 6 Graves' hyperthyroidism patients. Once sampling was done, hyperthyroidism patients were given methimazole at a starting dose of 30 mg daily, whereas ophthalmopathy patients were given high-dose intravenous methylprednisolone. According to the paper, TCR Vbeta CDR3 sequencing was carried out on around 140 peripheral blood samples, which came from approximately 43 ophthalmopathy, 70 to 80 hyperthyroidism and approximately 17 progressor patients. Overall results and qualifications from the work: No statistical method was used to fix the sample size in advance, and group allocation was not hidden from the investigators. In validation, the model predicted progression to ophthalmopathy a median of roughly 6.1 months before onset, with around 70% sensitivity and about 75% specificity. Most expanded thyroid clonotypes (frequency above 0.001) were also detected in blood, a finding suggesting that blood repertoires may reflect thyroid immune responses. A 13 V-J signature model separated ophthalmopathy from stable hyperthyroidism, with over 85% sensitivity and 81.08% specificity in cross-validation and 80%/75% in testing.

The sample holds many counts of this clonotype. Its antigen is unknown. No clone much larger than this one lies a single base away; base qualities are absent. Sequences MNHEY (CDR1) and SVGEGT (CDR2) are obtained from the germline V gene. Cut back by 4 bases and 5 bases, the V and J ends lie 6 bases apart. CDR3 length: 12 amino acids, cysteine to phenylalanine. Only the CDR3 DNA is retained, 36 bases long and in frame from the first base. A patient counted as having stable Graves' hyperthyroidism if no progression to ophthalmopathy occurred over 18 months of follow-up. The hyperthyroidism patients were between 18 and 65 years old and newly diagnosed, with a disease duration of less than 2 months. Any patient with an uncontrolled infection, another autoimmune disease, pregnancy or lactation was excluded. Clinical symptoms, serum thyroxine and TRAb, thyroid ultrasound, and orbital computed tomography formed the basis for the diagnoses. PBMCs were isolated from more than 8 ml of fresh peripheral blood by Ficoll-Paque density gradient centrifugation. Total RNA was extracted using Trizol reagent, and RNA quality was assessed on an Agilent 2100 Bioanalyzer.

The TCR beta CDR3 regions were amplified from the RNA transcripts. A first-round RT-PCR of the TCR CDR3 used the HTBI primer set with the Qiagen OneStep RT-PCR kit. A second multiplex PCR round built the libraries, followed by size selection and purification. Sequencing of the libraries was done on an Illumina HiSeq2000 using paired-end 100 bp reads. Regarding the original processing steps: SOAPnuke was used to process the raw data, with reads discarded if the reads contained adapters or uncalled bases, had a mean Phred below 15, or lacked an exact constant-primer or identifier match. COPE v1.2.5 was used to merge high-quality paired reads, and clonotypes were defined as unique nucleotide sequences. MiTCR v1.1 was used to align clonotypes to the IMGT TRBV, TRBD and TRBJ reference segments. The analysis included only V-J combinations with a frequency above 0.0001, which together covered more than 98% of the repertoires. A TCS score was defined as the ratio of F50 (clonal expansion) to E x V (chaos), with BLOSUM62-based TCRdist applied between CDR3 peptides within each V-J. Welch's t-statistics and random forest reduced 514 V-J features to 10 to 15, which were used in a naive Bayes classifier (R e1071). The public reads were reprocessed in TCRdb via fastp at Q25 and MiXCR, keeping in-frame beta chains. Every CDR3 protein is listed once, alongside the most common genes and DNA of its rows. The V and J calls and clone size come from TCRdb's table, not from the authors' own analysis. For this sample the table gives about 740,000 distinct CDR3 sequences, of which roughly 15% were detected only once. The ten largest clones add up to roughly 10% of the sample.

This TCR was recovered from a woman between 18 and 29 years old with Graves' hyperthyroidism. The sequencing input was blood. The chain joins TRBV6-2 or TRBV6-3 to TRBJ2-1; the D gene is not confidently resolved. The bases are TGTGCCAGCAGTTCAATAGACAATGAGCAGTTCTTC. Translated, this is CASSSIDNEQFF.